Below are 19 T cell receptor beta chains sequenced from a single sample in a study of blood T cell repertoires in COVID-19 (dated by TCRdb to the early 2020s). Libraries were made using the immunoSEQ multiplex PCR assay. Held by TCRdb, this immuneACCESS table contains in-frame sequences only and omits some clones. Under half of the omission traces to an unresolved V gene where checked; the cause of the rest is unknown. The sample contains roughly 80,000 clones, over 80% of them found a single time. The ten largest account for roughly 4% of the sample. The sequenced sample was peripheral blood. The origin of the receptors is a man aged 50-60 years with acute or convalescent COVID-19.

This clone appeared a single time. CDR3 protein: CASSDLRGNEKLFF. DNA of the CDR3: TGTGCCAGCAGTGACCTCCGGGGGAATGAAAAACTGTTTTTT. The chain employs TRBV6-1 and TRBJ1-4; D may be TRBD1 (5 bases). The V gene's germline CDR1 is MNHNS and CDR2 SASEGT. The length of the CDR3 is 14 residues. The ends were cut back, 3 bases at V and 5 bases at J, with 10 bases in the middle.

The chain combines TRBV9 with TRBJ2-3; D might be TRBD2 (6 bases). The CDR3 length is 16 residues. The germline V and J ends were trimmed by 0 bases and 2 bases, with 13 bases remaining between them. CDR1 and CDR2 from the germline V gene are SGDLS and YYNGEE. The CDR3 bases are TGTGCCAGCAGCGTAGACCATGGGGGGACCACAGATACGCAGTATTTT. This gives the protein CASSVDHGGTTDTQYF.

This chain connects TRBV7-2 to TRBJ1-2, with D possibly matching TRBD1 (6 bases). V was pared by 10 bases and J by 5 bases, with 14 bases between. The CDR3 runs to 12 residues. CDR1 SGHTA and CDR2 FQGNSA come from the germline V gene. The CDR3 nucleotides are TGTGCCATCCGTTTCCAGGGGTATGGCTACACCTTC. It specifies CAIRFQGYGYTF.

This clone was picked up a small number of times. The chain has TRBV30 and TRBJ2-7, with D uncertain. Germline V gives CDR1 GTSNPN, CDR2 SVGIG (reference sequence). The CDR3 consists of 12 residues. V lost 4 bases and J lost 0, with 7 bases in between. CDR3 in amino acids: CAWKVSSYEQYF. The CDR3 nucleotides read TGTGCCTGGAAAGTGAGCTCCTACGAGCAGTACTTC.

The J gene is TRBJ2-3, the V gene TRBV5-4; 9 nucleotides align to TRBD1. With V trimmed by 6 bases and J by 2 bases, 10 bases remained unmatched. CDR1 is SGHNT and CDR2 is YYREEE in the germline V gene (reference sequence). This CDR3 spans 16 amino acids. CDR3 loop: CASNHGGTGITDTQYF. DNA of the CDR3: TGTGCCAGCAACCATGGAGGGACAGGGATCACAGATACGCAGTATTTT.

The J gene is TRBJ2-2, the V gene TRBV5-1; TRBD1 matches 7 bases. Trimming removed 0 bases from V and 0 bases from J; junction bases left unmatched: 8. The CDR3 is 18 residues long. Germline loops: CDR1 SGHRS, CDR2 YFSETQ. The DNA of the CDR3 is TGCGCCAGCAGCTTGGAACCTACGGGACAGTCGAACACCGGGGAGCTGTTTTTT. Protein: CASSLEPTGQSNTGELFF.

The rearrangement joins TRBV25-1 to TRBJ2-2, with a possible D match to TRBD2 (6 bases). CDR3 length: 14 residues. Deletions cut 4 bases from V and 2 bases from J, with 8 bases between. CDR1 and CDR2 (germline): MGHDK, SYGVNS. The CDR3 region is CASSVGGNTGELFF. CDR3 nucleotides: TGTGCCAGCAGTGTGGGGGGAAACACCGGGGAGCTGTTTTTT.

The chain has TRBV11-2 and TRBJ2-7; the match to TRBD1 covers 8 bases. Germline-derived CDR1 and CDR2 are SGHAT and FQNNGV. The CDR3 covers 17 residues. V lost 5 bases to trimming and J lost 6 bases; unmatched junction nucleotides: 18. The CDR3 loop is CASSAPGTGASGAEQYF. Written as DNA, the CDR3 is TGTGCCAGCAGCGCCCCCGGGACAGGCGCTTCAGGGGCCGAGCAGTACTTC.

This clone was recorded once. The chain combines TRBV24-1 with TRBJ2-5; tentatively, D is TRBD2 (7 bases). Germline lookup yields CDR1 KGHDR and CDR2 SFDVKD. The length of the CDR3 is 16 residues. V lost 5 bases, J lost 2 bases, and 17 bases lay in between. DNA of the CDR3: TGTGCCACCAGTGCCCGTATGGGGGGGCCTCAAGAGACCCAGTACTTC. Its protein product is CATSARMGGPQETQYF.

The CDR3 spells CASSLQGPDNSPLHF. CDR3 sequence (DNA): TGTGCCAGCAGCTTACAGGGTCCGGATAATTCACCCCTCCACTTT. The V call is TRBV7-2, the J call TRBJ1-6, with D perhaps matching TRBD1 (5 bases). This CDR3 comprises 15 residues. Trimming took 2 bases from V and 5 from J, leaving 10 bases between them. Germline values: CDR1 SGHTA, CDR2 FQGNSA.

V and J are TRBV11-2 and TRBJ2-1, with unresolved D. This CDR3 region has 14 residues. Trimming removed 1 base at V and 6 bases at J, with 10 bases between. Germline V gives CDR1 SGHAT, CDR2 FQNNGV. The CDR3 nucleotides are TGTGCCAGCAGCTTAGCACTACCAGTCAATGAGCAGTTCTTC. Protein sequence: CASSLALPVNEQFF.

The CDR3 protein is CASSPLVWLAGTNTGELFF. In DNA, the CDR3 is TGTGCCAGCTCACCACTCGTTTGGCTAGCGGGAACGAACACCGGGGAGCTGTTTTTT. The V call is TRBV18, the J call TRBJ2-2; 9 nucleotides align to TRBD2. Germline-derived CDR1 and CDR2 are KGHSH and LQKENI. Trimming took 1 base from V and 0 from J; bases not matched to a gene: 9. This CDR3 has 19 residues.

The V call is TRBV10-3, the J call TRBJ2-3, with D unclear. Germline V lookup: CDR1 ENHRY, CDR2 SYGVKD. The CDR3 length is 12 residues. V was pared by 6 bases and J by 2 bases, with 6 bases between. CDR3 amino acids: CAIRQDTDTQYF. CDR3 nucleotides: TGTGCCATCAGGCAGGACACAGATACGCAGTATTTT.

This clone has just a few counts. The chain uses TRBV27 and TRBJ2-3, with 8 nucleotides matching TRBD2. The ends lost 1 base at V and 1 base at J; junction bases unmatched: 4. This CDR3 is 16 amino acids long. Germline CDR1 MNHEY, CDR2 SMNVEV (reference sequence). CDR3 DNA: TGTGCCAGCAGTTTATACGGAGCGGGGGGCACAGATACGCAGTATTTT. It yields the protein CASSLYGAGGTDTQYF.

A single count supports this clone. J is TRBJ2-3 and V is TRBV10-1; 8 positions agree with TRBD2. Unmatched junction bases numbered 6, after V lost 5 bases and J lost 2 bases. Germline assignment: CDR1 WNHNN and CDR2 SYGVQD (reference sequence). CDR3 length: 15 amino acids. The CDR3 is CASSRAGVNTDTQYF. CDR3 DNA: TGCGCCAGCAGTAGAGCGGGAGTGAACACAGATACGCAGTATTTT.

The rearrangement joins TRBV27 to TRBJ2-7; 8 bases are a match to TRBD1. Germline V CDR1 and CDR2: MNHEY, SMNVEV (reference sequence). The CDR3 length is 13 residues. Unmatched junction bases numbered 11, after V lost 4 bases and J lost 12 bases. This CDR3 is CASSWDPGQESYF. Written as DNA, the CDR3 is TGTGCCAGCAGTTGGGACCCGGGACAGGAATCGTACTTC.

The V call is TRBV7-9, the J call TRBJ1-2; perhaps TRBD1 as D (6 bases). Germline V gene sequence: CDR1 SEHNR, CDR2 FQNEAQ (reference sequence). The CDR3 runs to 14 residues. Trimming took 1 base from V and 4 from J, leaving 10 bases between them. DNA of the CDR3: TGTGCCAGCAGCTTAGGTGCCAGGGGCTATGGCTACACCTTC. Protein sequence: CASSLGARGYGYTF.

This chain connects TRBV11-3 to TRBJ1-1; TRBD1 is a possible D gene (6 bases). V lost 8 bases and J lost 5, with 15 bases in between. In germline, CDR1 is SGHNT, CDR2 YENEEA. CDR3 size: 13 residues. CDR3 region: CASSPGVGTEAFF. CDR3 bases: TGTGCCAGCTCGCCAGGGGTAGGAACTGAAGCTTTCTTT. The full variable domain, completed using reference TRBV11-3 and TRBJ1-1, is EAGVVQSPRYKIIEKKQPVAFWCNPISGHNTLYWYLQNLGQGPELLIRYENEEAVDDSQLPKDRFSAERLKGVDSTLKIQPAELGDSAVYLCASSPGVGTEAFFGQGTRLTVV.

This chain connects TRBV2 to TRBJ2-2; 9 bases align to TRBD1. J was trimmed by 3 bases and V by 6 bases; bases with no gene match: 5. The CDR3 is 15 amino acids. Germline CDR1 and CDR2: SNHLY and FYNNEI. The CDR3 nucleotides read TGTGCCAGCAGCCGACAGGGGGGGGACACCGGGGAGCTGTTTTTT. It codes for CASSRQGGDTGELFF.